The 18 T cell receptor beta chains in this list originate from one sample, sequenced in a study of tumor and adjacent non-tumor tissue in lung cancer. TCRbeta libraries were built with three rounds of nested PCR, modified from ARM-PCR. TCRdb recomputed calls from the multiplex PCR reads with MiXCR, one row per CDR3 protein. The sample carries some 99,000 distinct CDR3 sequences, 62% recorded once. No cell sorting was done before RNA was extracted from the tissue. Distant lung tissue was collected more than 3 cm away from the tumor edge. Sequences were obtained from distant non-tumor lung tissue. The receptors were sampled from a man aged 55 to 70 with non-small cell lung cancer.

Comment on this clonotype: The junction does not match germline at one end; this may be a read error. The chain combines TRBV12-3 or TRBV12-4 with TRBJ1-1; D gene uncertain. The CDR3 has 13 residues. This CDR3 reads CASSLILNTEAFF. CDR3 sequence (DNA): TGTGCCAGCAGTTTAATACTGAACACTGAGGCTTTCTTT.

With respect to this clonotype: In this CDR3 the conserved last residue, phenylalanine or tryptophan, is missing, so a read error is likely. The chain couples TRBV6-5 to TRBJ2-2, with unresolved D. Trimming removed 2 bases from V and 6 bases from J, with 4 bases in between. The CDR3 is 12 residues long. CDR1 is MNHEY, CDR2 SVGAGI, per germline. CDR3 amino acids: CASSYRAGELFI. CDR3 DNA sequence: TGTGCCAGCAGTTACCGAGCCGGGGAGCTGTTTATT.

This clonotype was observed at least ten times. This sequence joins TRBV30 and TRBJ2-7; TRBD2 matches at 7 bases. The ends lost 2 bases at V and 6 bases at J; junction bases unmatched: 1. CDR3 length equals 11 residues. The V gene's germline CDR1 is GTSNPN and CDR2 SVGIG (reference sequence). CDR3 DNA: TGTGCCTGGAGTCGGGGGGTCGAGCAGTACTTC. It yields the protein CAWSRGVEQYF.

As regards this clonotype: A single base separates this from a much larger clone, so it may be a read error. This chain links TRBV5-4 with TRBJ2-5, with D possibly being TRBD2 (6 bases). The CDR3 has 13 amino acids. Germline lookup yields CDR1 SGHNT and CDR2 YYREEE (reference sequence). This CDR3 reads CASSSRTKETRYF. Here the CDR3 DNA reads TGTGCCAGCAGCTCCCGGACTAAGGAGACCCGGTACTTC. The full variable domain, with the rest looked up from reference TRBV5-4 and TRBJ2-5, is ETGVTQSPTHLIKTRGQQVTLRCSSQSGHNTVSWYQQALGQGPQFIFQYYREEENGRGNFPPRFSGLQFPNYSSELNVNALELDDSALYLCASSSRTKETRYFGPGTRLLVL.

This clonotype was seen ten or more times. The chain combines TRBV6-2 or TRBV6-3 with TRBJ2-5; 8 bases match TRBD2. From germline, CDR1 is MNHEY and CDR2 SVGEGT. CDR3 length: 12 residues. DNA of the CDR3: TGTGTGAGCGGGGGACACCAAGAGACCCAGTACTTC. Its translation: CVSGGHQETQYF.

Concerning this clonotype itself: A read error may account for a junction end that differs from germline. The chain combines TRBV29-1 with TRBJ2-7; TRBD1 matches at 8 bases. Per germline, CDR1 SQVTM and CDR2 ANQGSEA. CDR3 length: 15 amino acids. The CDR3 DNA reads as TGCCGCGTTATTCCCCGGGGACAGGAGACCCACGAGCAGTACTTC. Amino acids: CRVIPRGQETHEQYF.

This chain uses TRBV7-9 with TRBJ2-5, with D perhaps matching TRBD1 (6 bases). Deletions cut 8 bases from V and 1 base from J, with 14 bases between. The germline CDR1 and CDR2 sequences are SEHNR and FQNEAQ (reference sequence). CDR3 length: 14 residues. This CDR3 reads CASGKTTGQETQYF. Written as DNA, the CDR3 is TGTGCCAGCGGTAAAACGACAGGCCAAGAGACCCAGTACTTC. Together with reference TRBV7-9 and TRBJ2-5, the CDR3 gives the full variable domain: DTGVSQNPRHKITKRGQNVTFRCDPISEHNRLYWYRQTLGQGPEFLTYFQNEAQLEKSRLLSDRFSAERPKGSFSTLEIQRTEQGDSAMYLCASGKTTGQETQYFGPGTRLLVL.

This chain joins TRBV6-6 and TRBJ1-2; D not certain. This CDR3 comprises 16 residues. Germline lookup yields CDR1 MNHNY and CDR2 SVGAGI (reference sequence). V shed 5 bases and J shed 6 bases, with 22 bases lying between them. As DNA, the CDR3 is TGTGCCAGCAGTGACCTGGGCAACATTAACTGGAATGGCTACACCTTC. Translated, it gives CASSDLGNINWNGYTF.

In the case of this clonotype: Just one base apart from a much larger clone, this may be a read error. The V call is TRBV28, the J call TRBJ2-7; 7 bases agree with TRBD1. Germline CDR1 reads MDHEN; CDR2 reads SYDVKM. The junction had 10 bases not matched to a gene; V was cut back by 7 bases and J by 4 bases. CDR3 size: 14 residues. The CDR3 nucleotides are TGTGCCAGCACCTACAGGGGAGCCATTTACGAGCAGTACTTC. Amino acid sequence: CASTYRGAIYEQYF. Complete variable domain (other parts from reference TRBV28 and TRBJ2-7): DVKVTQSSRYLVKRTGEKVFLECVQDMDHENMFWYRQDPGLGLRLIYFSYDVKMKEKGDIPEGYSVSREKKERFSLILESASTNQTSMYLCASTYRGAIYEQYFGPGTRLTVT.

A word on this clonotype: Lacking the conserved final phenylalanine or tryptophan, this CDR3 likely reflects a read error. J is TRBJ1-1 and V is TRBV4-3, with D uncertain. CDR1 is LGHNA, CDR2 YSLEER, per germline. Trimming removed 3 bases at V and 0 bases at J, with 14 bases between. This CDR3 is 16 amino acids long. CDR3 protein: CASSQGVGGLNTEAFI. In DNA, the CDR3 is TGCGCCAGCAGCCAGGGTGTAGGCGGATTGAACACTGAAGCTTTCATT.

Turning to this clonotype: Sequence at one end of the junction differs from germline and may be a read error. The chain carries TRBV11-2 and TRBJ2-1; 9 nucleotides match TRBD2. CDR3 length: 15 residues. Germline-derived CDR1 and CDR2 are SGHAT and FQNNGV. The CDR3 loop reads CASSFETSGYNGQSF. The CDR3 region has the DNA TGTGCCAGCAGCTTTGAGACTAGCGGATACAATGGGCAGTCCTTC.

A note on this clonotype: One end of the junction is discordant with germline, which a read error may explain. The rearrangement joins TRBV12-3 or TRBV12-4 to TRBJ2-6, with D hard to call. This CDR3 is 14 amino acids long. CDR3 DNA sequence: TGTGCCAGCAGTTTATACTCCGAGGCCAACGTCTTGACTTTC. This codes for CASSLYSEANVLTF.

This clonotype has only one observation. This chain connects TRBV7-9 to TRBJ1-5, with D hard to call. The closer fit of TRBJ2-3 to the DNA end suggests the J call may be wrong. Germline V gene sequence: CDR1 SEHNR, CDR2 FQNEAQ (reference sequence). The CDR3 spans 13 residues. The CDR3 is CASSSSTNQPQYF. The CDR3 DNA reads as TGTGCCAGCAGCTCTAGTACCAATCAGCCCCAGTATTTT.

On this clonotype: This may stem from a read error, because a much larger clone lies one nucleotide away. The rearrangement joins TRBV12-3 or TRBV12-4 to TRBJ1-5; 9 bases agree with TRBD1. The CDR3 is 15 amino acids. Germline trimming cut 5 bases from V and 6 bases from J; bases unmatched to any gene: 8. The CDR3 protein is CASSGTGFVSQPQHF. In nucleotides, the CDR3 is TGTGCCAGCAGTGGGACAGGGTTCGTGAGTCAGCCCCAGCATTTT.

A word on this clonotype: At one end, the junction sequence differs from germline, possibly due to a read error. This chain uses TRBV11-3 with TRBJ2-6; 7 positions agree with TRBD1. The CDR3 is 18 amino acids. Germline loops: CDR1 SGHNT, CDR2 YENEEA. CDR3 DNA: TGTGCCAGCAGCTCCGGTAGACAGGGCGCCCCTGGGGCCAACCTCCTGACTTTC. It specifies CASSSGRQGAPGANLLTF.

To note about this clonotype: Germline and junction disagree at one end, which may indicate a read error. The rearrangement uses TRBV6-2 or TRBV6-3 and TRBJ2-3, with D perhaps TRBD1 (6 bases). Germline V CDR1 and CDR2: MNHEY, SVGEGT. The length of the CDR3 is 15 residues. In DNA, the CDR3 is TGTGCCAGCAGTTACTCCACAGGGAGCAGAGATAAGCAGTATTTT. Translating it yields CASSYSTGSRDKQYF.

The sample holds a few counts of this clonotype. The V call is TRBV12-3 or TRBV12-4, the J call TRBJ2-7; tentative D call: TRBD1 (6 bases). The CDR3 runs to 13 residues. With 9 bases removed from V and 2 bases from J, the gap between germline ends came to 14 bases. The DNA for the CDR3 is TGTGCCAGTACTGGGGACATTGCCTACGAGCAGTACTTC. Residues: CASTGDIAYEQYF.

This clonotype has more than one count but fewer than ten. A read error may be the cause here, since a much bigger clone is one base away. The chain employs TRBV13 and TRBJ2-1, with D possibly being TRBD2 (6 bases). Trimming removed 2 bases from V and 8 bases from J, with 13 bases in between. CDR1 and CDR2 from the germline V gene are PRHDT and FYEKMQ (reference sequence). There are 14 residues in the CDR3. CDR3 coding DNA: TGTGCCAGCAGCTTACGTGGAGGGGTGGATGAGCAGTTCTTC. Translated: CASSLRGGVDEQFF.